This is a list of T cell receptor beta chains from one sample in a study of post-analysis software for immune sequencing data. MiXCR, applied by TCRdb to the PCR reads, yields one record per CDR3 protein. The repertoire holds 350,000 to 450,000 distinct CDR3 sequences, with roughly 40% as singletons. Sequenced: blood. The receptors stem from a girl aged 2 to 10 with multiple sclerosis. The CDR3 runs from the conserved cysteine through the conserved F or W. Fields, in order: CDR3 length, V gene, CDR3 protein.

>17|TRBV4-3
CASSQDRLAGVFNEQFF
>11|TRBV2
CASSVGAEQFF
>12|TRBV24-1
CATSEGAGGYTF
>14|TRBV19
CASSSLQSTYEQYF
>15|TRBV3-1
CASSQGGKARNEQFF
>16|TRBV7-6
CASSLDFGGDPYEQYF
>14|TRBV20-1
CSATLLGVSYGYTF
>12|TRBV20-1
CSAPGGSYEQYF
>14|TRBV12-3/TRBV12-4
CASKGIWVNTEAFF
>17|TRBV10-3
CAISAMGGSSRYNEQFF
>13|TRBV12-3/TRBV12-4
CASSALANTEAFF
>14|TRBV12-3/TRBV12-4
CASSLSPREYGYTF
>14|TRBV10-3
CAISERGQYNEQFF
>14|TRBV4-1
CASSQAGRGQPQHF
>14|TRBV20-1
CSAQGSGEAYEQYF
>16|TRBV7-2
CASSLGLAGIYNEQFF
>14|TRBV3-1
CASSQARGGTEAFF
>15|TRBV29-1
CSVIEAGDAQETQYF
>15|TRBV4-1
CASSQEGGAGNTIYF
>15|TRBV7-6
CASSWGTGGSYEQYF
>11|TRBV20-1
CSASFGTEAFF
>16|TRBV7-9
CASSLGRGALTDTQYF
>17|TRBV28
CASSLNPQERRTDTQYF
>17|TRBV25-1
CASSEFPSDVRNSPLHF
>15|TRBV5-1
CASGLTGEGSGEQYF
>14|TRBV7-9
CASSLGQGSNEQYF
>15|TRBV11-2
CASSRDSRLDEGYTF
>14|TRBV9
CASSAEGRLETQYF
>19|TRBV20-1
CSARVGWSGRAAYQETQYF
>15|TRBV6-5
CASRRDRYSNQPQHF
>13|TRBV12-3/TRBV12-4
CASSFPPWDGYTF
>11|TRBV20-1
CSARQGGGYTF
>15|TRBV6-5
CASSYSGSREEKLFF
>13|TRBV29-1
CSVEDHTNTEAFF
>14|TRBV9
CASSDPSMNTEAFF
>13|TRBV6-6
CAASTGGNYGYTF
>18|TRBV18
CASSHLTGQGAFSYEQYF
>13|TRBV10-3
CATRGDGGDEQFF
>15|TRBV9
CASSVSGQGATGYTF
>14|TRBV6-5
CASSYAGGPDTQYF
>14|TRBV6-5
CASSRDSRTDTQYF
>16|TRBV9
CASSVGGGTFTDTQYF
>17|TRBV15
CATSRDWSGVGTDTQYF
>17|TRBV4-3
CASSQGRAGGPQETQYF
>14|TRBV7-2
CASSLITLAREAFF
>15|TRBV4-2
CASSQTPDSNYGYTF
>13|TRBV5-1
CASRQEICNEQFF
>15|TRBV6-6
CASRVLGTGPYEQYF
>14|TRBV20-1
CSARDQGANSPLHF
>17|TRBV12-3/TRBV12-4
CASSFLRDSNLPNEQFF
>14|TRBV20-1
CSAIRDLPNQPQHF
>15|TRBV7-2
CASSLEPSVVDTQYF
>15|TRBV5-1
CASSQLRDSYNEQFF